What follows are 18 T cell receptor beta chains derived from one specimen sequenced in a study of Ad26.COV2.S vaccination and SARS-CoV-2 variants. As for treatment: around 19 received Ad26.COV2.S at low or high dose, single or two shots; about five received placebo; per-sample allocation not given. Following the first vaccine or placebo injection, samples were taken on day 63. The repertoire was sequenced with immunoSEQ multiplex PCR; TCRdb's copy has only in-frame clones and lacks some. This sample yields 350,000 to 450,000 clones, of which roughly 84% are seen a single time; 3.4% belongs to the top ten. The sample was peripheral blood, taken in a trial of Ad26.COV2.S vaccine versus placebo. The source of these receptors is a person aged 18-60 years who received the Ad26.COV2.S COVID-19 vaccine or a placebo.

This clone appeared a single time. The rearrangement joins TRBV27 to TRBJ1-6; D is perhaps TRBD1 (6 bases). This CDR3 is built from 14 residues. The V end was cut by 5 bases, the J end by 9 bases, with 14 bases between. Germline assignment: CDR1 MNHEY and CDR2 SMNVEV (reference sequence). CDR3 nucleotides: TGTGCCAGCAGTCCGCGAGGGGGGCCTTCACCCCTCCACTTT. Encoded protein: CASSPRGGPSPLHF.

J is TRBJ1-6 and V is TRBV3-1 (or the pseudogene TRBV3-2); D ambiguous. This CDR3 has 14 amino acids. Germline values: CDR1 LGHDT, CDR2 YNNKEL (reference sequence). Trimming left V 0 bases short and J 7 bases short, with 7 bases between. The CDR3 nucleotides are TGTGCCAGCAGCCAAGATGGGCAAAATTCACCCCTCCACTTT. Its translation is CASSQDGQNSPLHF.

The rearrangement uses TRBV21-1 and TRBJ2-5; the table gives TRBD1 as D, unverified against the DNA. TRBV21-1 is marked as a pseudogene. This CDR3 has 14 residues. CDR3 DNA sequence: TGTGCCAGCAGCAACCAGGGGGCGGGAGAGACCCAGTACTTC. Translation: CASSNQGAGETQYF.

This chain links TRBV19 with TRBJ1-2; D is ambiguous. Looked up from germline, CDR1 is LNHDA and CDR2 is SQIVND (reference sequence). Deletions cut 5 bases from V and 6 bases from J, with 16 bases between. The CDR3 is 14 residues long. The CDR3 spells CASSLGKSLNGYTF. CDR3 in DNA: TGTGCCAGTAGTTTGGGGAAGAGCCTTAATGGCTACACCTTC.

CDR3 loop: CASSQGGGTGELFF. The CDR3 DNA is TGTGCCAGCAGCCAAGGTGGGGGGACCGGGGAGCTGTTTTTT. The V call is TRBV3-1 (or the pseudogene TRBV3-2), the J call TRBJ2-2, with D maybe TRBD2 (6 bases). This CDR3 is built from 14 residues. The germline gives CDR1 LGHDT, CDR2 YNNKEL (reference sequence). The V and J ends lost 1 base and 5 bases respectively, with 8 bases between them.

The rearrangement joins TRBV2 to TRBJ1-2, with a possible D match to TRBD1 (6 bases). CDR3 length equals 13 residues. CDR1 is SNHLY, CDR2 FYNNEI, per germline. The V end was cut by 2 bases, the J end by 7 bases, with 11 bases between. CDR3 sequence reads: CASSEPPGAGYTF. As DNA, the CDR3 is TGTGCCAGCAGTGAACCCCCGGGGGCTGGCTACACCTTC. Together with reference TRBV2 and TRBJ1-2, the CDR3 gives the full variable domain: EPEVTQTPSHQVTQMGQEVILRCVPISNHLYFYWYRQILGQKVEFLVSFYNNEISEKSEIFDDQFSVERPDGSNFTLKIRSTKLEDSAMYFCASSEPPGAGYTFGSGTRLTVV.

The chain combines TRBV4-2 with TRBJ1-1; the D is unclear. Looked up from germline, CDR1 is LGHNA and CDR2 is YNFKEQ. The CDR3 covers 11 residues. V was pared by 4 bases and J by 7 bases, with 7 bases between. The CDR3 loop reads CASSPPFEAFF. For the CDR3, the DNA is TGTGCCAGCAGCCCGCCCTTTGAAGCTTTCTTT.

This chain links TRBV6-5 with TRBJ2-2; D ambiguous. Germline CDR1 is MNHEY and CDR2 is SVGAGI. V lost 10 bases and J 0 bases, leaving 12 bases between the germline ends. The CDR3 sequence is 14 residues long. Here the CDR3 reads CATLEIPNTGELFF. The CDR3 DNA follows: TGTGCCACCTTAGAAATCCCGAACACCGGGGAGCTGTTTTTT.

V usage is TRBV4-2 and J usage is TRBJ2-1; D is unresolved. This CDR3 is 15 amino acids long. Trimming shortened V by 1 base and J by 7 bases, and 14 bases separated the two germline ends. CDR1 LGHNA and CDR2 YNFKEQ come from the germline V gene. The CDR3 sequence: CASSQVASKRNEQFF. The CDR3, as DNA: TGTGCCAGCAGCCAAGTAGCTAGTAAAAGGAATGAGCAGTTCTTC.

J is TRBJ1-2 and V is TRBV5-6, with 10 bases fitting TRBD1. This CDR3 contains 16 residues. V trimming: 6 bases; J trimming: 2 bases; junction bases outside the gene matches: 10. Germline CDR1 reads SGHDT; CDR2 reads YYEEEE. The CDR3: CASTSPEDRGNYGYTF. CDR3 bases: TGTGCCAGCACATCCCCCGAGGACAGGGGGAACTATGGCTACACCTTC.

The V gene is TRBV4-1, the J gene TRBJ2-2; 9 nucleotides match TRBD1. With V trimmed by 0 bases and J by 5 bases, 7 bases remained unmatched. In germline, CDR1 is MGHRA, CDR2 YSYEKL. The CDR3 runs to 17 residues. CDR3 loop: CASSQDPGQGWTGELFF. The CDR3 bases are TGCGCCAGCAGCCAAGACCCGGGACAGGGTTGGACCGGGGAGCTGTTTTTT.

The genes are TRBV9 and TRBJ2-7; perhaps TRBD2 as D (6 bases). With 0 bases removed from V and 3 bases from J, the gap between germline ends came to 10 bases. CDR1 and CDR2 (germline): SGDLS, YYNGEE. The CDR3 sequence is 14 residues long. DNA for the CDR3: TGTGCCAGCAGCGTAGCACCGGGGGTCTACGAGCAGTACTTC. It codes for CASSVAPGVYEQYF.

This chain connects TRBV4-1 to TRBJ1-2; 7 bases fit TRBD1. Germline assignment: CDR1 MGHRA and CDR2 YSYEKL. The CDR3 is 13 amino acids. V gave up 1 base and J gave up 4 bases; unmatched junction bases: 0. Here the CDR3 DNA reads TGCGCCAGCAGCCAAGGGGACAGCTATGGCTACACCTTC. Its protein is CASSQGDSYGYTF.

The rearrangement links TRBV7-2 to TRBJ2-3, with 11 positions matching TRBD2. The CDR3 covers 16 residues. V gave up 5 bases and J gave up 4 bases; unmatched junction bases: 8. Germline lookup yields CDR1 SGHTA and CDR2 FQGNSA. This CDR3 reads CASSALSGGAPDTQYF. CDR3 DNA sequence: TGTGCCAGCAGCGCCCTTAGCGGGGGGGCCCCAGATACGCAGTATTTT.

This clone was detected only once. CDR3 sequence reads: CASTHGNTGELFF. DNA for the CDR3: TGTGCCAGCACACACGGGAACACCGGGGAGCTGTTTTTT. V usage is TRBV7-3 and J usage is TRBJ2-2, with D unresolved. V dropped 7 bases and J dropped 1 base, with 7 bases sitting between them. Germline values: CDR1 SGHTA, CDR2 FQGTGA. The CDR3 has 13 residues.

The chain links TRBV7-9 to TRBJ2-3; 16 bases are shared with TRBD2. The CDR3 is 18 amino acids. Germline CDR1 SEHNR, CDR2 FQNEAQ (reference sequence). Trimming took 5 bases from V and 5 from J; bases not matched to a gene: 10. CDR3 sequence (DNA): TGTGCCAGCAGCCAGGGACTAGCGGGGGGGCTAGAAGGAGATACGCAGTATTTT. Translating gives CASSQGLAGGLEGDTQYF.

The CDR3 protein is CASRQNEQYF. DNA for the CDR3: TGTGCCAGCAGACAGAACGAGCAGTACTTC. This sequence joins TRBV4-2 and TRBJ2-7, with D unresolved. Germline V lookup: CDR1 LGHNA, CDR2 YNFKEQ. CDR3 length: 10 amino acids. The ends were cut back, 6 bases at V and 5 bases at J, with 5 bases in the middle.

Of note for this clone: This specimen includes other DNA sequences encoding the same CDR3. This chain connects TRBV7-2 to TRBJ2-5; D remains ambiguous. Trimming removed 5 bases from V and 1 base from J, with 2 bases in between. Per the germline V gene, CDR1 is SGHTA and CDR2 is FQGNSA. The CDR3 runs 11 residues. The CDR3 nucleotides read TGTGCCAGCAGCCCCCAAGAGACCCAGTACTTC. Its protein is CASSPQETQYF.